This paragraph reports one T cell receptor (beta chain). The antigen remains undetermined. TCRdb's copy holds only in-frame clones and misses some; the assay was immunoSEQ multiplex PCR. The sample contains some 23,000 clones, around three quarters of which appear only once. The data were obtained in a study of PD-1 blockade in classical Hodgkin lymphoma. Patients all relapsed after autologous stem cell transplantation, and there was variation in brentuximab vedotin exposure. Study-level results: There remain no defined causes for the repertoire differences, which possibly reflect disease activity or prior therapy. In CD4+ cells, TCR diversity went up significantly by C4D1, but in CD8+ cells it did not. Individuals initiating nivolumab under 1 year after ASCT were excluded. Reports described newly diagnosed patients as having lower baseline TCR diversity than healthy donors.

The source of this sequence is a human donor with classical Hodgkin lymphoma. The source was peripheral blood mononuclear cells (PBMCs), collected before the second cycle of nivolumab.

The DNA for the CDR3 is TGTGCCAGCGGGATTGGCAATGAGCAGTTCTTC. Amino acids: CASGIGNEQFF. V gene TRBV7-9 combines with J gene TRBJ2-1; no clear D gene. Germline CDR1 SEHNR, CDR2 FQNEAQ (reference sequence). This CDR3 spans 11 amino acids. The ends were cut back, 8 bases at V and 6 bases at J, with 8 bases in the middle.